A single sample gave rise to the 30 T cell receptor beta chains below, sequenced in a study of blood T cell repertoires in COVID-19. Assay: immunoSEQ multiplex PCR; the TCRdb copy retains only in-frame clones and omits some. The sample lists roughly 55,000 clones, more than 80% occurring once. The sequenced sample consisted of peripheral blood. The receptor source for this set is a human donor with active COVID-19. The donor label of this sample is uncertain.

The chain is built from TRBV5-1 and TRBJ1-1; 7 bases line up with TRBD1. The germline V gene encodes CDR1 SGHRS and CDR2 YFSETQ. Trimming cost V 2 bases and J 1 base; bases outside gene matches: 2. The CDR3 spans 14 residues. CDR3 sequence: CASSFYRGNTEAFF. CDR3 DNA sequence: TGCGCCAGCAGCTTCTACAGGGGGAACACTGAAGCTTTCTTT.

This chain joins TRBV27 and TRBJ2-3, with D perhaps TRBD1 (5 bases). Germline CDR1 MNHEY, CDR2 SMNVEV (reference sequence). The CDR3 consists of 14 residues. V gave up 2 bases and J gave up 3 bases, with 9 bases separating them. The chain's CDR3 is CASSLRGRTDTQYF. The CDR3 DNA sequence: TGTGCCAGCAGTTTAAGGGGAAGGACAGATACGCAGTATTTT.

This clone was counted only a few times. The chain is built from TRBV19 and TRBJ1-1; 10 bases line up with TRBD1. CDR1 is LNHDA and CDR2 is SQIVND in the germline V gene (reference sequence). The CDR3 runs to 14 residues. V shed 7 bases and J 1 base; nucleotides not matched to a gene: 3. The CDR3 reads CASKRDRGNTEAFF. As DNA, the CDR3 is TGTGCCAGTAAAAGGGACAGGGGGAACACTGAAGCTTTCTTT.

The chain is built from TRBV5-1 and TRBJ2-1; 11 positions match TRBD1. This CDR3 is 15 amino acids long. Trimming at V came to 4 bases and at J to 7 bases, leaving 7 bases not matched to a gene. Germline V lookup: CDR1 SGHRS, CDR2 YFSETQ. CDR3 DNA sequence: TGCGCCAGCAGCCGTTCTGGGACAGGGGGTAATGAGCAGTTCTTC. This sequence encodes CASSRSGTGGNEQFF.

The CDR3 region has the DNA TGTGCCAGCAGTTTACAGGGGGCGCGTCGGGAAAAACTGTTTTTT. Translating it yields CASSLQGARREKLFF. The chain joins TRBV28 to TRBJ1-4; 8 nucleotides agree with TRBD1. CDR1 and CDR2 (germline): MDHEN, SYDVKM. With 2 bases clipped from V and 8 bases from J, the junction kept 7 bases outside the gene matches. The CDR3 has 15 residues.

This clone occurred once. This sequence joins TRBV12-3 or TRBV12-4 and TRBJ2-3, with unresolved D. The CDR3 sequence is 12 residues long. Trimming removed 5 bases from V and 2 bases from J, with 5 bases in between. DNA of the CDR3: TGTGCCAGCAGTCAGAACACAGATACGCAGTATTTT. Its translation is CASSQNTDTQYF.

The CDR3 nucleotides are TGTGCCAGCAGCTCGACAGGGTTTACTGAAGCTTTCTTT. Protein: CASSSTGFTEAFF. The V and J genes are TRBV13 and TRBJ1-1; 7 bases fit TRBD1. This CDR3 comprises 13 residues. V shed 4 bases, J shed 5 bases, and the junction held 4 bases outside the gene matches. The germline V gene has CDR1 PRHDT and CDR2 FYEKMQ (reference sequence).

V and J are TRBV4-3 and TRBJ1-5; 7 positions match TRBD1. The CDR3 covers 16 residues. V shed 0 bases, J shed 3 bases, and the junction held 5 bases outside the gene matches. Germline CDR1 and CDR2: LGHNA and YSLEER. CDR3 coding DNA: TGCGCCAGCAGCCAAGATTCGACAGGGTTCAATCAGCCCCAGCATTTT. Translating gives CASSQDSTGFNQPQHF.

This clone was seen only once. V usage is TRBV7-2 and J usage is TRBJ2-7; the match to TRBD1 covers 9 bases. Germline assignment: CDR1 SGHTA and CDR2 FQGNSA. Trimming removed 3 bases from V and 0 bases from J; junction bases left unmatched: 0. This CDR3 region has 14 residues. Written as DNA, the CDR3 is TGTGCCAGCAGCTTGACAGGGGGCTCCTACGAGCAGTACGTC. It yields the protein CASSLTGGSYEQYV.

J is TRBJ2-5 and V is TRBV7-2, with D perhaps TRBD2 (5 bases). Germline CDR1 SGHTA, CDR2 FQGNSA. The germline V and J ends were trimmed by 1 base and 1 base, with 13 bases remaining between them. This CDR3 contains 16 residues. CDR3 nucleotide sequence: TGTGCCAGCAGCTTAGGTCCTAGCCTAGGCCAAGAGACCCAGTACTTC. Protein product: CASSLGPSLGQETQYF.

This clone was seen once. The chain couples TRBV6-1 to TRBJ1-5, with 9 bases lining up with TRBD1. V lost 2 bases to trimming and J lost 2 bases; unmatched junction nucleotides: 7. Germline assignment: CDR1 MNHNS and CDR2 SASEGT. The CDR3 spans 17 residues. The CDR3 reads CASSEWGTGIGNQPQHF. The CDR3 bases are TGTGCCAGCAGTGAATGGGGGACAGGGATTGGCAATCAGCCCCAGCATTTT.

This clone is a singleton in its sample. This chain links TRBV3-1 (or the pseudogene TRBV3-2) with TRBJ2-7; 7 bases line up with TRBD2. J gave up 9 bases and V 4 bases, and 15 bases lay outside the gene matches. CDR1 is LGHDT, CDR2 YNNKEL, per germline (reference sequence). The CDR3 spans 15 residues. The CDR3 region is CASSPRTRSTTGQYF. The CDR3 DNA is TGTGCCAGCAGCCCCCGGACTAGATCAACTACGGGGCAGTACTTC.

The rearrangement joins TRBV5-1 to TRBJ1-1; TRBD1 matches 8 bases. The CDR3 runs to 16 residues. V shed 3 bases, J shed 4 bases, and the junction held 11 bases outside the gene matches. Germline V gives CDR1 SGHRS, CDR2 YFSETQ. CDR3 nucleotides: TGCGCCAGCAGCTCTCTCCCGGACAGGGAGGGCACTGAAGCTTTCTTT. Translating it yields CASSSLPDREGTEAFF.

CDR3 DNA: TGTGCCAGTAGTATTGGCGGGAAGCAAGAGACCCAGTACTTC. It yields the protein CASSIGGKQETQYF. The chain combines TRBV19 with TRBJ2-5, with D tentatively TRBD2 (6 bases). Per the germline V gene, CDR1 is LNHDA and CDR2 is SQIVND (reference sequence). CDR3 length: 14 amino acids. Trimming took off 3 bases at V and 2 bases at J, with 10 bases between the two ends. Based on the CDR3 plus reference TRBV19 and TRBJ2-5, the full variable domain is DGGITQSPKYLFRKEGQNVTLSCEQNLNHDAMYWYRQDPGQGLRLIYYSQIVNDFQKGDIAEGYSVSREKKESFPLTVTSAQKNPTAFYLCASSIGGKQETQYFGPGTRLLVL.

The chain carries TRBV28 and TRBJ2-4; TRBD1 matches at 7 bases. Per germline, CDR1 MDHEN and CDR2 SYDVKM. V was clipped by 6 bases and J by 4 bases; unmatched bases: 6. The CDR3 is 14 residues long. Written as DNA, the CDR3 is TGTGCCAGCAGGAGACCGGGACAGAAAAACATTCAGTACTTC. It translates to CASRRPGQKNIQYF.

The chain joins TRBV7-2 to TRBJ1-4; 7 bases fit TRBD1. The CDR3 runs 11 residues. Trimming at V came to 5 bases and at J to 10 bases, leaving 1 base not matched to a gene. Germline CDR1 is SGHTA and CDR2 is FQGNSA. CDR3 nucleotides: TGTGCCAGCAGCCCAGGGGGAAAACTGTTTTTT. It encodes CASSPGGKLFF.

V gene TRBV19 combines with J gene TRBJ1-5; D unresolved. The CDR3 contains 15 residues. V lost 3 bases, J lost 0 bases, and 9 bases lay in between. Germline V gene lookup returns CDR1 LNHDA and CDR2 SQIVND (reference sequence). The CDR3, as DNA: TGTGCCAGTAGTATTCTTAGATATAGCAATCAGCCCCAGCATTTT. Translation: CASSILRYSNQPQHF.

This clone turned up a few times. CDR3: CASRGQSVSGNTIYF. CDR3 sequence (DNA): TGCGCCAGCAGGGGACAGTCCGTCTCTGGAAACACCATATATTTT. This chain links TRBV5-1 with TRBJ1-3; 7 bases match TRBD1. The V and J ends lost 5 bases and 0 bases, in that order; junction bases with no gene match: 5. There are 15 residues in the CDR3. From germline, CDR1 is SGHRS and CDR2 YFSETQ.

The chain links TRBV4-3 to TRBJ2-5; D possibly corresponds to TRBD2 (7 bases). V shed 1 base and J shed 4 bases, with 16 bases lying between them. The CDR3 loop spans 16 amino acids. The germline gives CDR1 LGHNA, CDR2 YSLEER. CDR3 region: CASSQVRGGVRETQYF. In DNA form, the CDR3 reads TGCGCCAGCAGCCAAGTGAGGGGGGGCGTTCGAGAGACCCAGTACTTC.

The genes are TRBV5-1 and TRBJ2-1; 8 bases match TRBD1. V was clipped by 4 bases and J by 1 base; unmatched bases: 4. The V gene's germline CDR1 is SGHRS and CDR2 YFSETQ. The CDR3 contains 15 residues. In DNA, the CDR3 is TGCGCCAGCAGCACCGGACAGGGTTCCTACAATGAGCAGTTCTTC. This encodes CASSTGQGSYNEQFF.

This sequence joins TRBV5-1 and TRBJ2-7; maybe TRBD2 (5 bases). CDR1 and CDR2 from the germline V gene are SGHRS and YFSETQ. Between the trimmed V and J ends, which lost 6 bases and 0 bases, there was a span of 10 bases. This CDR3 contains 13 residues. The chain's CDR3 is CASNAGGSYEQYF. The CDR3 coding sequence is TGCGCCAGCAACGCGGGTGGCTCCTACGAGCAGTACTTC.

In its sample, this clone was seen once. The V gene is TRBV6-6, the J gene TRBJ2-5; D may be TRBD1 (5 bases). The CDR3 spans 11 residues. CDR1 and CDR2 (germline): MNHNY, SVGAGI (reference sequence). Trimming took off 11 bases at V and 7 bases at J, with 14 bases between the two ends. CDR3 region: CAGGHSGTQYF. In DNA form, the CDR3 reads TGTGCCGGCGGACACTCGGGGACCCAGTACTTC.

V and J are TRBV5-5 and TRBJ1-2; D is uncertain. V was clipped by 1 base and J by 4 bases, with 14 bases between them. CDR1 SGHKS and CDR2 YYEKEE come from the germline V gene (reference sequence). This CDR3 region has 15 residues. The CDR3 DNA reads TGTGCCAGCAGCTTGCGCGGGGTTTTAATCTATGGCTACACCTTC. This encodes CASSLRGVLIYGYTF.

This chain joins TRBV7-9 and TRBJ2-1; 7 nucleotides agree with TRBD2. CDR3 length equals 14 residues. Germline CDR1 and CDR2: SEHNR and FQNEAQ (reference sequence). V lost 5 bases, J lost 9 bases, and 10 bases stayed unmatched. The CDR3 nucleotides are TGTGCCAGCAGCCCGACTAGCAAGGTTGGTGAGCAGTTCTTC. This translates into CASSPTSKVGEQFF.

The chain employs TRBV12-5 and TRBJ1-5; tentatively, D is TRBD1 (6 bases). Germline CDR1 reads LGHNT; CDR2 reads FRNRAP. Trimming took off 6 bases at V and 5 bases at J, with 8 bases between the two ends. The CDR3 spans 12 residues. The CDR3: CASGGAYQPQHF. CDR3 coding DNA: TGTGCTAGTGGGGGGGCCTATCAGCCCCAGCATTTT.

This chain uses TRBV2 with TRBJ2-5, with D possibly TRBD2 on 5 matching bases. Trimming cost V 8 bases and J 5 bases, with 15 bases left between them. Germline CDR1 reads SNHLY; CDR2 reads FYNNEI. This CDR3 has 13 residues. This CDR3 is CASSDLGWETQYF. CDR3 bases: TGTGCCAGCTCGGACTTGGGGTGGGAGACCCAGTACTTC.

This chain joins TRBV19 and TRBJ2-3; 10 bases map to TRBD1. The CDR3 runs to 14 residues. Germline CDR1 is LNHDA and CDR2 is SQIVND (reference sequence). With V trimmed by 6 bases and J by 6 bases, 6 bases remained unmatched. The CDR3 DNA reads TGTGCCAGTAGACCGACAGGGGGCCTGGATACGCAGTATTTT. Its protein is CASRPTGGLDTQYF.

This chain links TRBV28 with TRBJ2-1, with D possibly being TRBD2 (5 bases). The CDR3 sequence is 14 residues long. V lost 7 bases, J lost 2 bases, and 12 bases lay in between. Per germline, CDR1 MDHEN and CDR2 SYDVKM. The DNA for the CDR3 is TGTGCCAGCAATCTTCTACTAGCCTACAATGAGCAGTTCTTC. Amino acid sequence: CASNLLLAYNEQFF.

The genes are TRBV29-1 and TRBJ1-5, with D perhaps TRBD1 (5 bases). The CDR3 runs 13 residues. Germline V gives CDR1 SQVTM, CDR2 ANQGSEA. V lost 4 bases and J 0 bases, leaving 7 bases between the germline ends. The CDR3 DNA follows: TGCAGCGTTGGGGGCACTAGCAATCAGCCCCAGCATTTT. Translation gives CSVGGTSNQPQHF.

The V call is TRBV12-3 or TRBV12-4, the J call TRBJ2-4; 8 bases line up with TRBD1. The ends lost 5 bases at V and 15 bases at J; junction bases unmatched: 12. The CDR3 loop spans 13 amino acids. The DNA for the CDR3 is TGTGCCAGCAGTCCGCAATTGGCAGGGGGCAGGTACTTC. It is translated as CASSPQLAGGRYF.